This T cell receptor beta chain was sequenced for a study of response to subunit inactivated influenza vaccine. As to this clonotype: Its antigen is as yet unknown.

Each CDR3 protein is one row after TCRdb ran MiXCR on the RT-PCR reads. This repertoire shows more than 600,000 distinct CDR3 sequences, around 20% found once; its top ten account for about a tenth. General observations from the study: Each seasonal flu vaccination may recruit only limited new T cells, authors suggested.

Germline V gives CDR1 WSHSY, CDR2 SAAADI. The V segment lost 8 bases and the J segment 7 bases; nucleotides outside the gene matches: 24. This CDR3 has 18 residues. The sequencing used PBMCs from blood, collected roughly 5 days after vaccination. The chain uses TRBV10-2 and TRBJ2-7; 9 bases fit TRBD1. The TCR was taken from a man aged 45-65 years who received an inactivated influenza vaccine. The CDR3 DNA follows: TGCGCCAGCCTACTTAGGGGACAGGGTGCAAACAAATCACTGGAGCAGTACTTC. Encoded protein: CASLLRGQGANKSLEQYF.